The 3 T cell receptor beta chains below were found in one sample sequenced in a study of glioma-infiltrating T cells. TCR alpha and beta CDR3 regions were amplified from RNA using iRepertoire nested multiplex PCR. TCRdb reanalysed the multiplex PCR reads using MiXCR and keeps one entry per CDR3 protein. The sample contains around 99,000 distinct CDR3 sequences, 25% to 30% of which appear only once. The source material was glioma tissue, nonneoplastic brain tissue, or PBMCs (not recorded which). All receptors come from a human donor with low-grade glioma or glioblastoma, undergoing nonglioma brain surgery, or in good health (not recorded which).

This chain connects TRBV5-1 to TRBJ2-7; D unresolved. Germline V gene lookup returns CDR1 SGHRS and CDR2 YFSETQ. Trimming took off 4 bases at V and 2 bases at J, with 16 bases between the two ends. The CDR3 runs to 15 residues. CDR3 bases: TGCGCCAGCAGCGACGGGTCGCCTATTCCCTACGAGCAGTACTTC. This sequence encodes CASSDGSPIPYEQYF.

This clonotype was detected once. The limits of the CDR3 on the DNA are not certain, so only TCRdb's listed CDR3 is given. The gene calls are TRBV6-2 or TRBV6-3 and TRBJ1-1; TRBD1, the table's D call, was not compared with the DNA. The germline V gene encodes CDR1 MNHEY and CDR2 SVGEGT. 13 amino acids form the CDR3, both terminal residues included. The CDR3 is CATRYKCPPAAFF.

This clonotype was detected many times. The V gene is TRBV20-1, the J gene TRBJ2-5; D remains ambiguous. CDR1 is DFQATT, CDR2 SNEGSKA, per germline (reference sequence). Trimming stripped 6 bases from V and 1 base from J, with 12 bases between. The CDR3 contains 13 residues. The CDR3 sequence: CSAPQSPQETQYF. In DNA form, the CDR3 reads TGCAGTGCCCCCCAATCCCCCCAAGAGACCCAGTACTTC.